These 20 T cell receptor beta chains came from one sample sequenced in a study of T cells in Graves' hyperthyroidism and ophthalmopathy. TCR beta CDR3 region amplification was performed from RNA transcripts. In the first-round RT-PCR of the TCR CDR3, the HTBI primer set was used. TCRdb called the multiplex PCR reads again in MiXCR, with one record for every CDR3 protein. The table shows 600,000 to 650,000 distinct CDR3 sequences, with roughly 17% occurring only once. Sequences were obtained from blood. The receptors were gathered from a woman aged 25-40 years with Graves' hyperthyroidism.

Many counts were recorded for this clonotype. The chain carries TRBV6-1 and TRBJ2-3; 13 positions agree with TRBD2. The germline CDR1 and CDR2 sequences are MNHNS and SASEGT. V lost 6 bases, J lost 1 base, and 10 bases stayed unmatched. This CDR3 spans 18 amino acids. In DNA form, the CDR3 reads TGTGCCAGCAGCCTACTAGCGGGAGGGCTAGGAGGCACAGATACGCAGTATTTT. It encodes CASSLLAGGLGGTDTQYF.

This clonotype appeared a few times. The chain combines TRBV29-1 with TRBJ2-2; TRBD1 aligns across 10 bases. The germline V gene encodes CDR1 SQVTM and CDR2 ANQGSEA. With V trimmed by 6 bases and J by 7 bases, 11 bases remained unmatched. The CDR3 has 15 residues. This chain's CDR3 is CSVERTGGLNGELFF. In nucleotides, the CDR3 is TGCAGCGTCGAAAGGACAGGGGGTCTGAACGGGGAGCTGTTTTTT.

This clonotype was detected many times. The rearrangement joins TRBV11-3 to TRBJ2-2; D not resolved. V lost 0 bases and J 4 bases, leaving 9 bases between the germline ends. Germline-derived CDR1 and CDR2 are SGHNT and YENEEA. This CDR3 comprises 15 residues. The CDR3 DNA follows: TGTGCCAGCAGCTTAGAGCGAGCTACCACCGGGGAGCTGTTTTTT. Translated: CASSLERATTGELFF.

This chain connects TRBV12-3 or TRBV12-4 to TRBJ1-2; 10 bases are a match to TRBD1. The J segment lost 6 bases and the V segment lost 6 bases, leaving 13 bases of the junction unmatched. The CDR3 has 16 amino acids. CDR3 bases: TGTGCCAGCAGCCCCAGACCCGGGACAGGGGAGGATGGCTACACCTTC. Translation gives CASSPRPGTGEDGYTF.

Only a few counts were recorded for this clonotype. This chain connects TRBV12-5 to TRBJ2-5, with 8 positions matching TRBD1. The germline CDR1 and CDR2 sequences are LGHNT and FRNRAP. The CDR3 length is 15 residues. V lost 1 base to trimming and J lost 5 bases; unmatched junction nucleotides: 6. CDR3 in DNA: TGTGCTAGTGGTTTGGGCCAGACAGGGGCCGAGACCCAGTACTTC. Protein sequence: CASGLGQTGAETQYF.

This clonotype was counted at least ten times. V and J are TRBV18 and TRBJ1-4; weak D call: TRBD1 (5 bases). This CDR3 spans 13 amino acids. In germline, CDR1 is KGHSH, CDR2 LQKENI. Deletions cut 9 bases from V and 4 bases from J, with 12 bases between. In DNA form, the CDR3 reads TGTGCCAGTTCGGGGCTGCTTAATGAAAAACTGTTTTTT. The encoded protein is CASSGLLNEKLFF.

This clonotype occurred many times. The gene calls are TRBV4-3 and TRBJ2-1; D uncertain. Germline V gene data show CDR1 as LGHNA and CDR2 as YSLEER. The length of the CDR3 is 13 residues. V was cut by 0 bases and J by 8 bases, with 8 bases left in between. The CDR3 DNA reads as TGCGCCAGCAGCCAAGAACGCGGTTATGAGCAGTTCTTC. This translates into CASSQERGYEQFF.

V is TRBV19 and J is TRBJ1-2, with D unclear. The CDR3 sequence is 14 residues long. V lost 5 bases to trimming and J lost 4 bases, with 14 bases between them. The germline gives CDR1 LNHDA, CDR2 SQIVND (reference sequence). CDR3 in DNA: TGTGCCAGTAGTCCCGGTCGTCACGGCTATGGCTACACCTTC. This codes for CASSPGRHGYGYTF.

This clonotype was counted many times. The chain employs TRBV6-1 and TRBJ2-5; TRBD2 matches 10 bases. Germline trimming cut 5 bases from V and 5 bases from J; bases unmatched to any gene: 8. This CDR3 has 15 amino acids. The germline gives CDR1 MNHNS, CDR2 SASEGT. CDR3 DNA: TGTGCCAGCAGTCTCCCTACTAGCGGGGCGGAGACCCAGTACTTC. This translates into CASSLPTSGAETQYF.

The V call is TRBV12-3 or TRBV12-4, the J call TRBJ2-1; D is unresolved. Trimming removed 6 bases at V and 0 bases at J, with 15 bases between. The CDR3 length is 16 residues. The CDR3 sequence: CASSPSVSSSYNEQFF. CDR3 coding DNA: TGTGCCAGCAGCCCCTCGGTGTCTAGCTCCTACAATGAGCAGTTCTTC.

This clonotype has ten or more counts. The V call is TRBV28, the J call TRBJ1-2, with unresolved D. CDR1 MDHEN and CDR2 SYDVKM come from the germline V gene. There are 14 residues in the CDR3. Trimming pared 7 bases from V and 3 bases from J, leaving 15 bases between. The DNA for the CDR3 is TGTGCCAGCAACACCCCAAGGGATTACTATGGCTACACCTTC. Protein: CASNTPRDYYGYTF.

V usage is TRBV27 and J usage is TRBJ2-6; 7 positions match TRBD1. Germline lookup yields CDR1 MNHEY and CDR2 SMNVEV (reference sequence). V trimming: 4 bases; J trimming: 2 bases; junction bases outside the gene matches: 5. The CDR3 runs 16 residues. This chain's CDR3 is CASSYLGGAGANVLTF. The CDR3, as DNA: TGTGCCAGCAGTTATCTAGGGGGCGCTGGGGCCAACGTCCTGACTTTC.

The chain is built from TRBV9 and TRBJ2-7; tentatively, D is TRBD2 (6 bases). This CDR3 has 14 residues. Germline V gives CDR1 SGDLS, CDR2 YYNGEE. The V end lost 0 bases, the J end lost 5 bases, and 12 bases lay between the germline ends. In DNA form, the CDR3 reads TGTGCCAGCAGCGTAGCGGAGGGCACCCACGAGCAGTACTTC. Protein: CASSVAEGTHEQYF.

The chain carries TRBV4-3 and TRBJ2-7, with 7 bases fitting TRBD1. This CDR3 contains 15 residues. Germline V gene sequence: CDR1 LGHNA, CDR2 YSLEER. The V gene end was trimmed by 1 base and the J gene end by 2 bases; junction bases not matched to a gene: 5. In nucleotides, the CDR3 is TGCGCCAGCAGCCAAGCCATACAGGGGACCTACGAGCAGTACTTC. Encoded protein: CASSQAIQGTYEQYF.

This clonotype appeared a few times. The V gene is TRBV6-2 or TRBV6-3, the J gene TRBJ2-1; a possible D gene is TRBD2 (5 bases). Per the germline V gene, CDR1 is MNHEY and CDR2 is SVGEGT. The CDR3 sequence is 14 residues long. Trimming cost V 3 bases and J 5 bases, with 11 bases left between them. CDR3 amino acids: CASSYWRANNEQFF. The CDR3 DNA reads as TGTGCCAGCAGTTATTGGCGGGCCAACAATGAGCAGTTCTTC.

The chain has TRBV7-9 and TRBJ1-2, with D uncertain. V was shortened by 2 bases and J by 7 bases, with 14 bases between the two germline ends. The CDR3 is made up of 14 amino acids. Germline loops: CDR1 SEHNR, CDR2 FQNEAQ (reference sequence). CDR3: CASSLYLTRLGYTF. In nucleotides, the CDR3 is TGTGCCAGCAGCTTATACCTAACTCGACTTGGCTACACCTTC. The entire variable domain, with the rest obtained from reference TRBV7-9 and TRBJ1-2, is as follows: DTGVSQNPRHKITKRGQNVTFRCDPISEHNRLYWYRQTLGQGPEFLTYFQNEAQLEKSRLLSDRFSAERPKGSFSTLEIQRTEQGDSAMYLCASSLYLTRLGYTFGSGTRLTVV.

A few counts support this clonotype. This CDR3 reads CASSYSLGYEQYF. The CDR3 DNA reads TGTGCCAGCAGTTACTCATTGGGCTACGAGCAGTACTTC. The rearrangement uses TRBV6-5 and TRBJ2-7; D not certain. CDR1 is MNHEY, CDR2 SVGAGI, per germline. Trimming stripped 0 bases from V and 3 bases from J, with 6 bases between. The CDR3 sequence is 13 residues long.

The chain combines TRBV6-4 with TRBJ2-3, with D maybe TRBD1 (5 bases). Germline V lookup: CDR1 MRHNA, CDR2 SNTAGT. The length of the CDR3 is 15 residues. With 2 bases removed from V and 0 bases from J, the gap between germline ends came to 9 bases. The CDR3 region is CASSDVAGSTDTQYF. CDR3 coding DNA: TGTGCCAGCAGTGACGTGGCAGGGAGCACAGATACGCAGTATTTT.

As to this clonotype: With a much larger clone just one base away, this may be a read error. The DNA of the CDR3 is TGTACCAGCGGGCGGGACAGCCAAGGCTACACCTTC. Translated, it gives CTSGRDSQGYTF. The chain has TRBV2 and TRBJ1-2; 7 nucleotides line up with TRBD1. The CDR3 is 12 residues long. CDR1 and CDR2 (germline): SNHLY, FYNNEI.

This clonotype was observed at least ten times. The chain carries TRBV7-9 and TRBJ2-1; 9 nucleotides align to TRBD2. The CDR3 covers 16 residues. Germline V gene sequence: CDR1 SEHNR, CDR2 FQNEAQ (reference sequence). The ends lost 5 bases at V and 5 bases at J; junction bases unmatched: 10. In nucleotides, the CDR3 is TGTGCCAGCAGCCCAAAAGGGCTAGCGGGACACAATGAGCAGTTCTTC. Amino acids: CASSPKGLAGHNEQFF.